What follows are 29 T cell receptor beta chains derived from one specimen sequenced in a study of T cell responses to AZD1222 COVID-19 vaccine (TCRdb year 2021). The time point label here, explained by the study, means: baseline before first vaccination. To prepare the library, the immunoSEQ multiplex PCR assay was applied. In its TCRdb copy, this immuneACCESS table keeps in-frame sequences only and misses some clones. Where compared with another copy, unresolved V genes explain less than half of these, and the others have no known cause. The sample records about 92,000 clones, roughly nine tenths of which are singletons. The ten largest clones represent roughly 24% of the sample. The input for sequencing was peripheral blood, taken on day 0 of AZD1222 vaccination. These receptor sequences come from an adult in good health.

This rearrangement joins TRBV19 to TRBJ2-5, with TRBD2 matching over 8 bases. The CDR3 totals 13 residues. The germline CDR1 and CDR2 sequences are LNHDA and SQIVND (reference sequence). With 9 bases clipped from V and 7 bases from J, the junction kept 10 bases outside the gene matches. CDR3 in DNA: TGTGCCAGCAGCGGGAGCGCCCCAGGGACCCAGTACTTC. Its translation is CASSGSAPGTQYF. The full variable domain, in which reference TRBV19 and TRBJ2-5 provide the parts outside the CDR3, is DGGITQSPKYLFRKEGQNVTLSCEQNLNHDAMYWYRQDPGQGLRLIYYSQIVNDFQKGDIAEGYSVSREKKESFPLTVTSAQKNPTAFYLCASSGSAPGTQYFGPGTRLLVL.

The chain has TRBV3-1 (or the pseudogene TRBV3-2) and TRBJ1-6; 7 nucleotides align to TRBD1. The germline V gene has CDR1 LGHDT and CDR2 YNNKEL (reference sequence). The V segment lost 0 bases and the J segment 10 bases; nucleotides outside the gene matches: 6. The CDR3 sequence is 15 residues long. The CDR3 sequence: CASSQDTQGDSPLHF. CDR3 nucleotides: TGTGCCAGCAGCCAAGATACCCAGGGGGACTCACCCCTCCACTTT.

The rearrangement joins TRBV28 to TRBJ2-1, with 12 bases fitting TRBD2. V shed 3 bases, J shed 8 bases, and the junction held 11 bases outside the gene matches. There are 17 residues in the CDR3. The germline gives CDR1 MDHEN, CDR2 SYDVKM. The CDR3 sequence: CASSFELGLAGFHEQFF. CDR3 coding DNA: TGTGCCAGCAGTTTTGAGCTGGGACTAGCGGGTTTTCATGAGCAGTTCTTC.

This rearrangement joins TRBV12-3 or TRBV12-4 to TRBJ2-3, with D perhaps matching TRBD1 (5 bases). Trimming removed 8 bases from V and 6 bases from J, with 9 bases in between. This CDR3 comprises 11 residues. CDR3 DNA sequence: TGTGCCAGCGGGGCGAGGGATACGCAGTATTTT. This codes for CASGARDTQYF.

The V call is TRBV7-9, the J call TRBJ2-1; 11 nucleotides align to TRBD2. The CDR3 has 17 residues. With V trimmed by 1 base and J by 2 bases, 4 bases remained unmatched. CDR1 is SEHNR and CDR2 is FQNEAQ in the germline V gene (reference sequence). The CDR3 reads CASSLGGLAETYNEQFF. The DNA for the CDR3 is TGTGCCAGCAGCTTAGGGGGACTAGCGGAAACCTACAATGAGCAGTTCTTC.

This clone was detected only once. The chain links TRBV4-2 to TRBJ2-1; possibly TRBD2 for D (5 bases). CDR1 is LGHNA and CDR2 is YNFKEQ in the germline V gene. V was shortened by 0 bases and J by 9 bases, with 18 bases between the two germline ends. This CDR3 comprises 16 residues. CDR3 in amino acids: CASSQEAASTWGEQFF. The CDR3 nucleotides read TGTGCCAGCAGCCAAGAAGCGGCTAGTACCTGGGGTGAGCAGTTCTTC.

This chain connects TRBV24-1 to TRBJ2-7; the D gene is possibly TRBD1 (6 bases). The CDR3 totals 13 residues. Looked up from germline, CDR1 is KGHDR and CDR2 is SFDVKD. V lost 9 bases and J 4 bases, leaving 15 bases between the germline ends. Here the CDR3 DNA reads TGTGCCACCCGCACAGGGTCAATGTACGAGCAGTACTTC. Its translation is CATRTGSMYEQYF.

V is TRBV6-5 and J is TRBJ1-4, with 8 positions matching TRBD1. The CDR3 totals 15 residues. Germline V gene lookup returns CDR1 MNHEY and CDR2 SVGAGI. With 6 bases clipped from V and 3 bases from J, the junction kept 6 bases outside the gene matches. The CDR3 sequence is CASRPPGQANEKLFF. The CDR3 DNA sequence: TGTGCCAGCAGACCCCCGGGACAGGCTAATGAAAAACTGTTTTTT.

This chain links TRBV28 with TRBJ1-5, with D perhaps matching TRBD1 (6 bases). Germline V gene sequence: CDR1 MDHEN, CDR2 SYDVKM. The CDR3 is made up of 17 amino acids. The germline V and J ends were trimmed by 8 bases and 2 bases, with 22 bases remaining between them. DNA for the CDR3: TGTGCCAGCTGTAGGGGGGCGCGACATATCCGCAATCAGCCCCAGCATTTT. Translated, it gives CASCRGARHIRNQPQHF. Variable domain in full (rest from reference TRBV28 and TRBJ1-5): DVKVTQSSRYLVKRTGEKVFLECVQDMDHENMFWYRQDPGLGLRLIYFSYDVKMKEKGDIPEGYSVSREKKERFSLILESASTNQTSMYLCASCRGARHIRNQPQHFGDGTRLSIL.

The rearrangement links TRBV28 to TRBJ2-3, with a tentative D call TRBD2 (6 bases). V shed 7 bases and J shed 1 base, with 15 bases lying between them. The CDR3 has 15 amino acids. Germline V gives CDR1 MDHEN, CDR2 SYDVKM. CDR3 sequence (DNA): TGTGCCAGCATGGGAACTAGCAGACGCACAGATACGCAGTATTTT. It translates to CASMGTSRRTDTQYF. Supplemented by reference TRBV28 and TRBJ2-3, the full variable domain reads DVKVTQSSRYLVKRTGEKVFLECVQDMDHENMFWYRQDPGLGLRLIYFSYDVKMKEKGDIPEGYSVSREKKERFSLILESASTNQTSMYLCASMGTSRRTDTQYFGPGTRLTVL.

The J gene is TRBJ2-5, the V gene TRBV19; D may be TRBD2 (6 bases). The ends were cut back, 6 bases at V and 0 bases at J, with 20 bases in the middle. Germline V gene lookup returns CDR1 LNHDA and CDR2 SQIVND (reference sequence). The length of the CDR3 is 17 residues. The CDR3 here is CASRGGVAGYYQETQYF. The CDR3 nucleotides are TGTGCCAGTAGGGGCGGGGTCGCGGGATACTACCAAGAGACCCAGTACTTC.

This chain uses TRBV24-1 with TRBJ2-1; D tentatively fits TRBD1 or TRBD2 (5 bases each). This CDR3 is 18 amino acids long. Trimming cost V 1 base and J 2 bases, with 17 bases left between them. Germline-derived CDR1 and CDR2 are KGHDR and SFDVKD. Here the CDR3 reads CATSDLESGTSAYNEQFF. Written as DNA, the CDR3 is TGTGCCACCAGTGATTTAGAGTCAGGGACGTCGGCCTACAATGAGCAGTTCTTC.

V gene TRBV4-2 combines with J gene TRBJ2-7, with D possibly being TRBD1 (7 bases). Trimming removed 5 bases from V and 4 bases from J, with 21 bases in between. The V gene's germline CDR1 is LGHNA and CDR2 YNFKEQ. The CDR3 runs to 16 residues. The CDR3, as DNA: TGTGCCAGCAGCTTACAAGGGGGGACAGATTTTTACGAGCAGTACTTC. This encodes CASSLQGGTDFYEQYF.

The CDR3 nucleotides are TGTGCCAGCAGCCCCCGACAGAACACTGAAGCTTTCTTT. It specifies CASSPRQNTEAFF. This chain links TRBV28 with TRBJ1-1; D ambiguous. This CDR3 has 13 residues. Trimming removed 6 bases at V and 1 base at J, with 9 bases between. Germline V gene lookup returns CDR1 MDHEN and CDR2 SYDVKM.

The chain joins TRBV4-2 to TRBJ2-7; a possible D gene is TRBD1 (5 bases). The length of the CDR3 is 17 residues. The V and J ends lost 0 bases and 0 bases respectively, with 15 bases between them. CDR1 and CDR2 (germline): LGHNA, YNFKEQ. CDR3 DNA: TGTGCCAGCAGCCAAGAGGCCAGGGCGGTGAGCTCCTACGAGCAGTACTTC. It encodes CASSQEARAVSSYEQYF.

The chain has TRBV27 and TRBJ2-7, with 13 bases matching TRBD2. Trimming removed 8 bases from V and 8 bases from J; junction bases left unmatched: 12. Germline V gene lookup returns CDR1 MNHEY and CDR2 SMNVEV (reference sequence). This CDR3 has 15 amino acids. DNA of the CDR3: TGTGCCAGCGGCTTTCAGACTAGCGGGAGGCCCCAGCAGTACTTC. Translation gives CASGFQTSGRPQQYF.

The rearrangement links TRBV6-6 to TRBJ1-4; D might be TRBD1 (6 bases). The CDR3 contains 14 residues. Germline-derived CDR1 and CDR2 are MNHNY and SVGAGI (reference sequence). Trimming took off 6 bases at V and 7 bases at J, with 15 bases between the two ends. This CDR3 is CASRREGQGEKLFF. The CDR3 nucleotides read TGTGCCAGCAGAAGGGAGGGACAAGGTGAAAAACTGTTTTTT.

The chain carries TRBV13 and TRBJ2-5; 10 nucleotides agree with TRBD2. After removal of 5 bases from V and 5 bases from J, the junction contained 11 bases not matched to a gene. The CDR3 covers 16 residues. Germline V lookup: CDR1 PRHDT, CDR2 FYEKMQ (reference sequence). Here the CDR3 reads CASSIREREGRETQYF. For the CDR3, the DNA is TGTGCCAGCAGCATCCGCGAGCGGGAGGGCCGTGAGACCCAGTACTTC.

The rearrangement uses TRBV2 and TRBJ2-2; either TRBD1 or TRBD2 may supply D (6 bases each). Germline-derived CDR1 and CDR2 are SNHLY and FYNNEI. CDR3 length: 16 amino acids. The germline V and J ends were trimmed by 4 bases and 0 bases, with 12 bases remaining between them. The CDR3 loop is CASSGGALPNTGELFF. The CDR3 DNA sequence: TGTGCCAGCAGTGGGGGGGCCCTACCGAACACCGGGGAGCTGTTTTTT.

The CDR3 loop is CASSSSGTGFSYEQYF. The CDR3 nucleotides read TGTGCCAGCAGTTCATCCGGGACAGGGTTCTCCTACGAGCAGTACTTC. The chain couples TRBV28 to TRBJ2-7; 9 bases fit TRBD1. This CDR3 is built from 16 residues. V trimming: 4 bases; J trimming: 0 bases; junction bases outside the gene matches: 7. Looked up from germline, CDR1 is MDHEN and CDR2 is SYDVKM.

V gene TRBV7-9 combines with J gene TRBJ2-7; no clear D gene. The CDR3 is 15 residues long. The germline V gene has CDR1 SEHNR and CDR2 FQNEAQ (reference sequence). The V end lost 1 base, the J end lost 4 bases, and 14 bases lay between the germline ends. CDR3 amino acids: CASSLVSGQVYEQYF. DNA of the CDR3: TGTGCCAGCAGCTTAGTTTCAGGCCAGGTGTACGAGCAGTACTTC.

V is TRBV18 and J is TRBJ2-7, with D perhaps TRBD1 (6 bases). V gave up 6 bases and J gave up 7 bases, with 16 bases separating them. Germline-derived CDR1 and CDR2 are KGHSH and LQKENI. This CDR3 comprises 13 residues. CDR3: CASSPGTRREQYF. CDR3 nucleotides: TGTGCCAGCTCCCCCGGGACAAGACGGGAGCAGTACTTC.

The rearrangement links TRBV7-3 to TRBJ2-2; 14 positions match TRBD2. After removal of 0 bases from V and 4 bases from J, the junction contained 4 bases not matched to a gene. Germline CDR1 and CDR2: SGHTA and FQGTGA. The CDR3 is 18 residues long. The CDR3 nucleotides are TGTGCCAGCAGCTTAACCGGGACTAGCGGGAGCGGCACCGGGGAGCTGTTTTTT. The encoded protein is CASSLTGTSGSGTGELFF.

This clone was observed a few times. The chain is built from TRBV18 and TRBJ2-1; no firm D call. Germline CDR1 reads KGHSH; CDR2 reads LQKENI. V dropped 3 bases and J dropped 5 bases, with 14 bases sitting between them. The CDR3 runs 15 residues. CDR3 bases: TGTGCCAGCTCACCTCTGACTGCGCGTGACAATGAGCAGTTCTTC. This gives the protein CASSPLTARDNEQFF.

The chain combines TRBV6-2 or TRBV6-3 with TRBJ1-5; 7 bases map to TRBD1. The CDR3 has 17 amino acids. V was pared by 2 bases and J by 3 bases, with 10 bases of the junction left unmatched. The germline gives CDR1 MNHEY, CDR2 SVGEGT. The chain's CDR3 is CASSYRPLGTVNQPQHF. In nucleotides, the CDR3 is TGTGCCAGCAGTTACCGACCTCTAGGGACAGTCAATCAGCCCCAGCATTTT.

The chain employs TRBV10-3 and TRBJ2-7; 8 bases agree with TRBD1. The V segment lost 4 bases and the J segment 1 base; nucleotides outside the gene matches: 6. Germline lookup yields CDR1 ENHRY and CDR2 SYGVKD. CDR3 length equals 15 residues. For the CDR3, the DNA is TGTGCCATCAGTGCGGACAGGGCCGTATCCTACGAGCAGTACTTC. Translating it yields CAISADRAVSYEQYF.

The chain employs TRBV28 and TRBJ2-5; TRBD1 matches 10 bases. With V trimmed by 6 bases and J by 5 bases, 15 bases remained unmatched. The CDR3 is 17 residues long. Germline V gene lookup returns CDR1 MDHEN and CDR2 SYDVKM. The chain's CDR3 is CASSPAPGTGAFETQYF. The CDR3 DNA is TGTGCCAGCAGCCCTGCCCCCGGGACAGGGGCTTTTGAGACCCAGTACTTC.

The chain carries TRBV20-1 and TRBJ2-2, with 8 bases matching TRBD1. The junction had 2 bases not matched to a gene; V was cut back by 3 bases and J by 5 bases. The CDR3 runs to 13 residues. Germline V gene lookup returns CDR1 DFQATT and CDR2 SNEGSKA (reference sequence). In nucleotides, the CDR3 is TGCAGTGCTAGTAGGACAGGGACCGGGGAGCTGTTTTTT. Translated: CSASRTGTGELFF.

This clone appeared once. The chain employs TRBV10-2 and TRBJ2-3, with 9 bases matching TRBD2. The CDR3 contains 17 residues. The trim removed 7 bases at V and 0 bases at J, leaving 11 bases unmatched. Germline CDR1 reads WSHSY; CDR2 reads SAAADI. CDR3 in amino acids: CASNSQLAGTSTDTQYF. The CDR3 DNA is TGCGCCAGCAACTCGCAGCTAGCGGGGACTAGCACAGATACGCAGTATTTT.